The sample holds a few counts of the clone carrying this TCR beta chain. What it binds is not known. This entry comes from a study of CD8+ T cells in alopecia areata. About the study: Treated patients received oral tofacitinib, 5 to 10 mg twice daily. The study, taken as a whole, reports: Normal scalp had lower clonality than lesional scalp, with alopecia totalis/universalis lesions showing this most strongly.

From alopecia areata patients, lesional scalp punch biopsies and peripheral blood were collected. V was cut by 9 bases and J by 7 bases, with 10 bases left in between. Germline values: CDR1 SGHAT, CDR2 FQNNGV. The CDR3 is made up of 12 amino acids. Investigators isolated RNA and reverse transcribed it into cDNA to act as the sequencing template. Measured with immunoSEQ multiplex PCR; TCRdb has only the in-frame clones, and not every one. Of about 200,000 clones listed, 57% are singletons. The TCR comes from a human donor with alopecia areata. This chain uses TRBV11-2 with TRBJ1-6; D unresolved. The material sequenced was CD4+ T cells sorted from blood, taken at week 0. CDR3 nucleotide sequence: TGTGCCAGTTGCCGTACAAATTCACCCCTCCACTTT. It yields the protein CASCRTNSPLHF.